This entry describes one T cell receptor beta chain. During the collection period, no donor immune events like infections were recorded. Clones were read by immunoSEQ multiplex PCR, and TCRdb kept only the in-frame ones, dropping some. The sample lists around 100,000 clones, 88% occurring once. The sample originates from a study of identifying expanded T cells in peripheral blood. This clonotype was obtained from a person aged 18-70 years in good health. The material sequenced was blood.

CDR3 bases: TGTGCCAGCCGTGTCGGATACAATGAGCAGTTCTTC. It specifies CASRVGYNEQFF. J is TRBJ2-1 and V is TRBV2; D remains unclear. CDR3 length: 12 amino acids. The V and J ends lost 8 bases and 4 bases respectively, with 9 bases between them. CDR1 and CDR2 (germline): SNHLY, FYNNEI.